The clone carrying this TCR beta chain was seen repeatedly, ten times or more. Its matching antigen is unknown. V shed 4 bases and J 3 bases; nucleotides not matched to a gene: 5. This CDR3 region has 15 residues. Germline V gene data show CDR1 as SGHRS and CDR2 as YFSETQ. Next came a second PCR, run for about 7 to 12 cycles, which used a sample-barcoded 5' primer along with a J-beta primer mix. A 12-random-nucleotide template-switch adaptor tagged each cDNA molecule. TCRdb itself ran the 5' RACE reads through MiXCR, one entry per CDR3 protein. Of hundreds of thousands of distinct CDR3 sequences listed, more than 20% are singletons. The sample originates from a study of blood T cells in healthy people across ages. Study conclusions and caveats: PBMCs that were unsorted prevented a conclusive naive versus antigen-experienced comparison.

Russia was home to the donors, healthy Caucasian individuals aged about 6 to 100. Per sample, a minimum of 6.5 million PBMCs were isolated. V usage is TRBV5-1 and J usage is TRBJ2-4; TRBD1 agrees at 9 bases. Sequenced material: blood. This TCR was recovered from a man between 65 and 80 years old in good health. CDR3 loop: CASSTGQGGKNIQYF. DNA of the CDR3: TGCGCCAGCAGCACGGGACAGGGTGGCAAAAACATTCAGTACTTC.